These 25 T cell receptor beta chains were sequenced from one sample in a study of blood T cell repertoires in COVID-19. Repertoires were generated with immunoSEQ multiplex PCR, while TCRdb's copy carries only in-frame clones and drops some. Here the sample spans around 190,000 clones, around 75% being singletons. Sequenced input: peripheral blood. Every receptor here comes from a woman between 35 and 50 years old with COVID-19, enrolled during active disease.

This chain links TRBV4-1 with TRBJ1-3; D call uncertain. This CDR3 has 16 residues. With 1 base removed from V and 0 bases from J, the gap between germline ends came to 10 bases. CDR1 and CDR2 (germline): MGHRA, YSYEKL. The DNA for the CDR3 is TGCGCCAGCAGCCAAGGTACATGGGCCTCTGGAAACACCATATATTTT. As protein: CASSQGTWASGNTIYF.

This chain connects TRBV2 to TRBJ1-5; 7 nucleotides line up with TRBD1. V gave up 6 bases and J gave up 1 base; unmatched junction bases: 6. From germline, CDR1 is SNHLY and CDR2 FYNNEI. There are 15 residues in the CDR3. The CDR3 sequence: CASRGVQGSNQPQHF. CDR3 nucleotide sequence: TGTGCCAGCAGGGGGGTACAGGGGAGCAATCAGCCCCAGCATTTT.

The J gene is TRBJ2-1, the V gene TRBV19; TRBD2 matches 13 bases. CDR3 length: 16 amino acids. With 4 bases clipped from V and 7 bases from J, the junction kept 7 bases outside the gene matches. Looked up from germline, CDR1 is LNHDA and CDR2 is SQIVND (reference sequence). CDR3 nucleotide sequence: TGTGCCAGTAGTACCCTGACTAGCGGGGGGACAAATGAGCAGTTCTTC. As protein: CASSTLTSGGTNEQFF. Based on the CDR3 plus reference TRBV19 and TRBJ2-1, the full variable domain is DGGITQSPKYLFRKEGQNVTLSCEQNLNHDAMYWYRQDPGQGLRLIYYSQIVNDFQKGDIAEGYSVSREKKESFPLTVTSAQKNPTAFYLCASSTLTSGGTNEQFFGPGTRLTVL.

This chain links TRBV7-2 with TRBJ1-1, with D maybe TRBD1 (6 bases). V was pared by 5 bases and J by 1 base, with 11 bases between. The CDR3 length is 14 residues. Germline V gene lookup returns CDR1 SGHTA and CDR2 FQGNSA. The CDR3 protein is CASSGPDRNTEAFF. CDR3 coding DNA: TGTGCCAGCAGCGGACCGGACAGGAACACTGAAGCTTTCTTT.

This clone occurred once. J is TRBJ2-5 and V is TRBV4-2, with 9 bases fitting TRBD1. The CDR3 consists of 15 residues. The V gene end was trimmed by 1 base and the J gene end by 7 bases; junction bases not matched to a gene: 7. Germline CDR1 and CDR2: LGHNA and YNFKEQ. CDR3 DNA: TGTGCCAGCAGCCAAGGGCGGGACAGGGATTCGACCCAGTACTTC. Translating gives CASSQGRDRDSTQYF.

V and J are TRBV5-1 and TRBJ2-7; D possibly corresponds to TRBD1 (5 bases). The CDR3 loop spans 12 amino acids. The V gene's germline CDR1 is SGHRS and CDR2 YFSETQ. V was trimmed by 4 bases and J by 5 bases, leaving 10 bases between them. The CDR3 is CASSDQGNEQYF. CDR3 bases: TGCGCCAGCAGCGACCAGGGAAACGAGCAGTACTTC.

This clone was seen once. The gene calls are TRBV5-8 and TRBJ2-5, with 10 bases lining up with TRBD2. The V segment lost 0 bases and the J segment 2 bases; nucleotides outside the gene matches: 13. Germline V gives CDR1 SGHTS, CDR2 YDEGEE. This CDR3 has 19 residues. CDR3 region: CASSLVALASGSGQETQYF. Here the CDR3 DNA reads TGTGCCAGCAGCTTGGTAGCTCTGGCTAGCGGGAGTGGGCAAGAGACCCAGTACTTC.

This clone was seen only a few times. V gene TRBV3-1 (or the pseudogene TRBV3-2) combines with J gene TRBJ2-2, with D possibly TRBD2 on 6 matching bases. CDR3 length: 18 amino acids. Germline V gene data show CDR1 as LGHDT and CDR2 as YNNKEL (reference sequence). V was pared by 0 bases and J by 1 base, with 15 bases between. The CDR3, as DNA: TGTGCCAGCAGCCAAGATATAGGACGGGGGAGGAACACCGGGGAGCTGTTTTTT. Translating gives CASSQDIGRGRNTGELFF.

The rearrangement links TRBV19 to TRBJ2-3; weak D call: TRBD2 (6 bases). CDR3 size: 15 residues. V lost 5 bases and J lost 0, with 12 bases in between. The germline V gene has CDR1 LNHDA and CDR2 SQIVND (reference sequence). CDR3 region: CASSAAGSSTDTQYF. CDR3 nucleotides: TGTGCCAGTAGTGCGGCGGGATCTAGCACAGATACGCAGTATTTT.

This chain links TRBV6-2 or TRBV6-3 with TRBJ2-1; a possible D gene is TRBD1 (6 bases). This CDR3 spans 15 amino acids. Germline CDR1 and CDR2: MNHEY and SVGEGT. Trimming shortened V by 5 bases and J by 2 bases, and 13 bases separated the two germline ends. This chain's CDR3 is CASSHNRDPYNEQFF. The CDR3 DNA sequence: TGTGCCAGCAGTCACAACAGGGACCCCTACAATGAGCAGTTCTTC.

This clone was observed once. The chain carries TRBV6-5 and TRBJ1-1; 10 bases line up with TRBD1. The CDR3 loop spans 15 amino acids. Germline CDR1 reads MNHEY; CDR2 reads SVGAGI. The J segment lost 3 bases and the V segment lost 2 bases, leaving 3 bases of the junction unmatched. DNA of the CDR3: TGTGCCAGCAGTTACAGGGGACAGGGGCACACTGAAGCTTTCTTT. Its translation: CASSYRGQGHTEAFF.

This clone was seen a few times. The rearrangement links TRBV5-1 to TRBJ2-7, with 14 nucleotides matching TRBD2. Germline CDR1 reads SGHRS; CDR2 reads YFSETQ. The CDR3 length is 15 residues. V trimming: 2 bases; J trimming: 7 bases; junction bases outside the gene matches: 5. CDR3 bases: TGCGCCAGCAGCTTCCGACTAGCGGGAGGGGGGGAGCAGTACTTC. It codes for CASSFRLAGGGEQYF.

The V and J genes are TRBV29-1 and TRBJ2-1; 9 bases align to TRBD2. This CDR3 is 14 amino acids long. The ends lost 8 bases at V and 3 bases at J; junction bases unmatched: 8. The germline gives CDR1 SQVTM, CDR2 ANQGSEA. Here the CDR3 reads CSLVSGSRYNEQFF. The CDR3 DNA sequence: TGCAGCCTAGTTAGCGGGAGCCGCTACAATGAGCAGTTCTTC.

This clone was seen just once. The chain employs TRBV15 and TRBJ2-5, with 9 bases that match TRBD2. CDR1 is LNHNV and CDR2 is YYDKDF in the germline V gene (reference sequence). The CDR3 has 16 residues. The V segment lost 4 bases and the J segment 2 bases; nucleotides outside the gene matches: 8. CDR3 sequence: CATSKPVLAGQETQYF. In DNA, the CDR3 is TGTGCCACCAGCAAACCTGTACTAGCGGGTCAAGAGACCCAGTACTTC.

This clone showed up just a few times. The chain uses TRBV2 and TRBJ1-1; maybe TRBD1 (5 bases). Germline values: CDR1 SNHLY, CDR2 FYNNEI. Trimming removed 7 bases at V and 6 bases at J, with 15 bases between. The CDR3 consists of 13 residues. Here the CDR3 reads CASKLGQGPEAFF. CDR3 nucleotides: TGTGCCAGCAAACTGGGGCAGGGCCCTGAAGCTTTCTTT.

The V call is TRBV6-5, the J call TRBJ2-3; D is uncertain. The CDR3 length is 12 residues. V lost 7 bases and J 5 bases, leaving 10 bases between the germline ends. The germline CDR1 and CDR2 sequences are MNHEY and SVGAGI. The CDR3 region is CASKNSGDTQYF. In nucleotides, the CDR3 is TGTGCCAGCAAAAATAGTGGAGATACGCAGTATTTT.

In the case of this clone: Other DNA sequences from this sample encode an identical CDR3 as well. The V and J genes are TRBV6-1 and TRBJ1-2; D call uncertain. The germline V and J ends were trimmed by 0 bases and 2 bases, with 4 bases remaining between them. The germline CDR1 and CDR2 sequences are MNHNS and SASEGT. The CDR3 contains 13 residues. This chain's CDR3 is CASSEAGNYGYTF. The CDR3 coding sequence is TGTGCCAGCAGTGAAGCCGGGAACTATGGCTACACCTTC.

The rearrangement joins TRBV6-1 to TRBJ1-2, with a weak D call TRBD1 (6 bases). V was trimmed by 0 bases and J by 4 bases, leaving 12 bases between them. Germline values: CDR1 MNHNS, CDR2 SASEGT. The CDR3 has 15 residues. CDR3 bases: TGTGCCAGCAGTGAAGCATTCGGACAGCCCTATGGCTACACCTTC. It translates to CASSEAFGQPYGYTF.

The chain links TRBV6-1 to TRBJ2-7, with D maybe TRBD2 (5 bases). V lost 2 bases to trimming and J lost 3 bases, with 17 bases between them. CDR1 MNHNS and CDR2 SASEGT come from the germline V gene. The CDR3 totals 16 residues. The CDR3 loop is CASSELIYAGYYEQYF. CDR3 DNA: TGTGCCAGCAGTGAACTGATTTATGCGGGCTACTACGAGCAGTACTTC.

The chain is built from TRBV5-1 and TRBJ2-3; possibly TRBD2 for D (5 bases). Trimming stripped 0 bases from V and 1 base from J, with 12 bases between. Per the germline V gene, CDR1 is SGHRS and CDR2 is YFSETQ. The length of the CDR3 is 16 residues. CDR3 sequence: CASSLGGEGGTDTQYF. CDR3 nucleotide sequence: TGCGCCAGCAGCTTGGGTGGTGAGGGAGGCACAGATACGCAGTATTTT.

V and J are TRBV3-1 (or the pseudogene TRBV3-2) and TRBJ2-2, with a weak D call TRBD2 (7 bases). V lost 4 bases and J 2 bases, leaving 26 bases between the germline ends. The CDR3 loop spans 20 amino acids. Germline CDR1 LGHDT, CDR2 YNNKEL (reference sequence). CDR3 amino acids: CASSPYRSRRGALNTGELFF. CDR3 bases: TGTGCCAGCAGCCCGTACCGATCGCGTCGGGGGGCCCTCAACACCGGGGAGCTGTTTTTT.

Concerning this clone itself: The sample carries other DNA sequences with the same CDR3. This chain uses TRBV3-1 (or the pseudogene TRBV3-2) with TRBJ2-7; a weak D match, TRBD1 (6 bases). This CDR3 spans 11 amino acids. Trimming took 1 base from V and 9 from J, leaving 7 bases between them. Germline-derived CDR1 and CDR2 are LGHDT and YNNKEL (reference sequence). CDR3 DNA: TGTGCCAGCAGCCAAGGAGGGGGGCAGTACTTC. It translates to CASSQGGGQYF.

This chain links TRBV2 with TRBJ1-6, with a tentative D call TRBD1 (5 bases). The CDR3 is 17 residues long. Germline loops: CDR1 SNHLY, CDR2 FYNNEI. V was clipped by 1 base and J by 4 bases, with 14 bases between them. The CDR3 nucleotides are TGTGCCAGCAGTGAAGATGGAGGGGCCCTGTATAATTCACCCCTCCACTTT. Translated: CASSEDGGALYNSPLHF.

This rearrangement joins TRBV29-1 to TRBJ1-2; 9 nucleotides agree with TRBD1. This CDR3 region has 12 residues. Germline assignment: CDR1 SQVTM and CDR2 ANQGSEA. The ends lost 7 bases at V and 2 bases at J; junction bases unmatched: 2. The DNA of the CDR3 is TGCAGCGCCGGACAGGGGAACTATGGCTACACCTTC. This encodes CSAGQGNYGYTF.

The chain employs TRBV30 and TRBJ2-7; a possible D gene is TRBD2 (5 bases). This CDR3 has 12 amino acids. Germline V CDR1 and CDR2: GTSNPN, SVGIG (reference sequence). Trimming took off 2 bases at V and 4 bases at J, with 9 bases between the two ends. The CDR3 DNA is TGTGCCTGGAGTCCCCGGGGTTACGAGCAGTACTTC. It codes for CAWSPRGYEQYF. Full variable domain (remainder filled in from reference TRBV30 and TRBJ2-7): SQTIHQWPATLVQPVGSPLSLECTVEGTSNPNLYWYRQAAGRGLQLLFYSVGIGQISSEVPQNLSASRPQDRQFILSSKKLLLSDSGFYLCAWSPRGYEQYFGPGTRLTVT.